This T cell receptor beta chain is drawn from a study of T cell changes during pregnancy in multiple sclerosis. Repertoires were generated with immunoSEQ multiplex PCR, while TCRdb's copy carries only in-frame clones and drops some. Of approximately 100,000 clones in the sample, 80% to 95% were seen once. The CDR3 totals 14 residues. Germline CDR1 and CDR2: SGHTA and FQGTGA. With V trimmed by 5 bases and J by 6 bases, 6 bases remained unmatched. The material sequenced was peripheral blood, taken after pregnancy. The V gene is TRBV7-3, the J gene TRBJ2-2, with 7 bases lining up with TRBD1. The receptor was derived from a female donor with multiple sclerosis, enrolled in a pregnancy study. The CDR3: CASSLDRVAGELFF. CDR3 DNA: TGTGCCAGCAGCCTAGACAGGGTCGCCGGGGAGCTGTTTTTT.